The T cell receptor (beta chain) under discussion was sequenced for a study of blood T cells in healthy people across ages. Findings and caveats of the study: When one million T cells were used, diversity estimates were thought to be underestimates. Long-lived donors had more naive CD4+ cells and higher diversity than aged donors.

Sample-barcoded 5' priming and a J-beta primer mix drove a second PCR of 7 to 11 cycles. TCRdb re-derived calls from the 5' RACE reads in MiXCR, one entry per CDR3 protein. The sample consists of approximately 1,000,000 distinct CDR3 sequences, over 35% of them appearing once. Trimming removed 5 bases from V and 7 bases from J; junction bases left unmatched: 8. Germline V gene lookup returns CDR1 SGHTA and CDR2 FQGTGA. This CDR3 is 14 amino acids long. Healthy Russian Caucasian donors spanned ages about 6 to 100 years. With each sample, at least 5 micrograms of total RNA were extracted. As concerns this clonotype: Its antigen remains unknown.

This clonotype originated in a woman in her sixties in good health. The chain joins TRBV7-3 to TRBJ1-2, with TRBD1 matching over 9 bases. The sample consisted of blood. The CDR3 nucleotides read TGTGCCAGCAGCCCACAGGGGGCTGGGGCTGGCTACACCTTC. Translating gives CASSPQGAGAGYTF.